Presented here are 19 T cell receptor beta chains from one specimen sequenced in a study of OX40 agonist ivuxolimab in advanced cancers. The protocol was immunoSEQ multiplex PCR, while the TCRdb copy is restricted to in-frame clones and leaves out a portion. The table includes around 70,000 clones, 92% detected once. Sequenced here: CD4+ or CD8+ T cells sorted from blood, sampled in a trial of the OX40 agonist ivuxolimab. The receptors stem from an adult with an advanced solid tumor such as melanoma, head and neck, liver or kidney cancer.

The V gene is TRBV5-6, the J gene TRBJ2-3; D is unclear. There are 14 residues in the CDR3. Germline CDR1 SGHDT, CDR2 YYEEEE. Trimming took off 0 bases at V and 5 bases at J, with 10 bases between the two ends. CDR3 protein: CASSLGRREDTQYF. The CDR3 DNA reads TGTGCCAGCAGCTTGGGTCGTCGAGAAGATACGCAGTATTTT. Complete variable domain (other parts from reference TRBV5-6 and TRBJ2-3): DAGVTQSPTHLIKTRGQQVTLRCSPKSGHDTVSWYQQALGQGPQFIFQYYEEEERQRGNFPDRFSGHQFPNYSSELNVNALLLGDSALYLCASSLGRREDTQYFGPGTRLTVL.

The J gene is TRBJ1-3, the V gene TRBV7-8; D not resolved. CDR1 SGHVS and CDR2 FQNEAQ come from the germline V gene. The CDR3 is made up of 15 amino acids. Trimming removed 0 bases from V and 1 base from J, with 7 bases in between. Written as DNA, the CDR3 is TGTGCCAGCAGCTTAGCGTTCACTTCTGGAAACACCATATATTTT. This encodes CASSLAFTSGNTIYF.

The chain carries TRBV7-2 and TRBJ1-5; 7 bases are shared with TRBD1. CDR1 and CDR2 (germline): SGHTA, FQGNSA. The CDR3 contains 15 residues. Trimming removed 5 bases from V and 3 bases from J; junction bases left unmatched: 7. The CDR3 spells CASSATTGLNQPQHF. The CDR3 DNA follows: TGTGCCAGCAGCGCGACGACAGGGCTCAATCAGCCCCAGCATTTT.

This clone appeared a few times. The chain has TRBV14 and TRBJ1-1; possibly TRBD1 for D (5 bases). The V gene lost 4 bases and the J gene lost 1 base, with 13 bases spanning the gap. The germline V gene encodes CDR1 SGHDN and CDR2 FVKESK. The length of the CDR3 is 15 residues. As DNA, the CDR3 is TGTGCCAGCAGCCCCTGGGGGATGGGGAACACTGAAGCTTTCTTT. This translates into CASSPWGMGNTEAFF.

This chain connects TRBV9 to TRBJ1-4; D remains ambiguous. The germline V gene encodes CDR1 SGDLS and CDR2 YYNGEE. The ends were cut back, 7 bases at V and 5 bases at J, with 15 bases in the middle. The CDR3 spans 14 residues. The CDR3 sequence: CASGEGRTNEKLFF. In DNA form, the CDR3 reads TGTGCCAGCGGGGAGGGTCGGACGAATGAAAAACTGTTTTTT.

Regarding this clone: The same CDR3 arises from other DNA sequences in this sample as well. V and J are TRBV19 and TRBJ1-6, with TRBD1 identical over 7 bases. V shed 1 base and J 7 bases; nucleotides not matched to a gene: 4. The CDR3 has 15 residues. The germline gives CDR1 LNHDA, CDR2 SQIVND (reference sequence). The CDR3 protein is CASSIGTGLNSPLHF. The CDR3 DNA reads as TGTGCCAGTAGTATAGGGACAGGCCTAAATTCACCCCTCCACTTT.

The chain carries TRBV7-6 and TRBJ2-3, with TRBD1 matching 9 bases. The CDR3 spans 16 residues. The V segment lost 5 bases and the J segment 6 bases; nucleotides outside the gene matches: 12. The germline V gene has CDR1 SGHVS and CDR2 FNYEAQ. As DNA, the CDR3 is TGTGCCAGCAGCCGGAGGACAGGGGAAGAACAGGATACGCAGTATTTT. As protein: CASSRRTGEEQDTQYF. Full variable domain (outside the CDR3, taken from reference TRBV7-6 and TRBJ2-3): GAGVSQSPRYKVTKRGQDVALRCDPISGHVSLYWYRQALGQGPEFLTYFNYEAQQDKSGLPNDRFSAERPEGSISTLTIQRTEQRDSAMYRCASSRRTGEEQDTQYFGPGTRLTVL.

V and J are TRBV2 and TRBJ2-7; 9 nucleotides agree with TRBD1. J gave up 3 bases and V 3 bases, and 6 bases lay outside the gene matches. The germline V gene encodes CDR1 SNHLY and CDR2 FYNNEI. The CDR3 totals 15 residues. CDR3 coding DNA: TGTGCCAGCAGTGAGGGGACAGGGCACATCTACGAGCAGTACTTC. It encodes CASSEGTGHIYEQYF. The full variable domain, completed using reference TRBV2 and TRBJ2-7, is EPEVTQTPSHQVTQMGQEVILRCVPISNHLYFYWYRQILGQKVEFLVSFYNNEISEKSEIFDDQFSVERPDGSNFTLKIRSTKLEDSAMYFCASSEGTGHIYEQYFGPGTRLTVT.

This clone appeared a single time. The chain carries TRBV5-1 and TRBJ1-2; D ambiguous. V lost 0 bases to trimming and J lost 4 bases, with 7 bases between them. Germline assignment: CDR1 SGHRS and CDR2 YFSETQ. The CDR3 runs to 13 residues. Written as DNA, the CDR3 is TGCGCCAGCAGCTTGGGCGGCGGCTATGGCTACACCTTC. Its translation is CASSLGGGYGYTF.

V usage is TRBV25-1 and J usage is TRBJ2-7, with D perhaps matching TRBD1 or TRBD2 (7 bases each). The CDR3 is made up of 16 amino acids. V was cut by 8 bases and J by 2 bases, with 22 bases left in between. Per the germline V gene, CDR1 is MGHDK and CDR2 is SYGVNS. In nucleotides, the CDR3 is TGTGCCAGCGGAGGGGGAGGGGCGCAGGGGGCCTACGAGCAGTACTTC. It codes for CASGGGGAQGAYEQYF.

This chain connects TRBV27 to TRBJ2-1, with TRBD2 identical over 8 bases. The V segment lost 0 bases and the J segment 6 bases; nucleotides outside the gene matches: 7. Germline CDR1 and CDR2: MNHEY and SMNVEV (reference sequence). The CDR3 extends over 16 amino acids. This chain's CDR3 is CASSLSEGLVSNEQFF. The CDR3 region has the DNA TGTGCCAGCAGTTTATCGGAGGGACTAGTAAGCAATGAGCAGTTCTTC.

The V call is TRBV2, the J call TRBJ2-3, with D perhaps matching TRBD2 (5 bases). V lost 3 bases to trimming and J lost 7 bases, with 11 bases between them. In germline, CDR1 is SNHLY, CDR2 FYNNEI. The CDR3 loop spans 13 amino acids. The CDR3 DNA sequence: TGTGCCAGCAGTGATTGGCCCGGGAATACGCAGTATTTT. Its translation: CASSDWPGNTQYF.

The chain is built from TRBV7-8 and TRBJ1-3, with a weak D call TRBD1 (6 bases). Germline assignment: CDR1 SGHVS and CDR2 FQNEAQ. This CDR3 is built from 16 residues. Deletions cut 1 base from V and 8 bases from J, with 18 bases between. The CDR3 loop is CASSLGEEGDWDTIYF. CDR3 DNA sequence: TGTGCCAGCAGCTTAGGGGAAGAGGGGGACTGGGACACCATATATTTT.

V usage is TRBV15 and J usage is TRBJ2-5; the D call may be TRBD1 or TRBD2 (5 bases each). The CDR3 runs to 14 residues. CDR1 LNHNV and CDR2 YYDKDF come from the germline V gene (reference sequence). V was clipped by 5 bases and J by 1 base, with 11 bases between them. CDR3 sequence reads: CATSSGTLQETQYF. Written as DNA, the CDR3 is TGTGCCACCAGCTCCGGGACCCTCCAAGAGACCCAGTACTTC.

The chain is built from TRBV9 and TRBJ2-7; D ambiguous. The germline V gene encodes CDR1 SGDLS and CDR2 YYNGEE. The CDR3 spans 14 residues. With 3 bases removed from V and 3 bases from J, the gap between germline ends came to 13 bases. The CDR3 DNA sequence: TGTGCCAGCAGCGCCTCTGGATTAGTCTACGAGCAGTACTTC. This encodes CASSASGLVYEQYF.

The rearrangement joins TRBV13 to TRBJ1-1; 7 bases agree with TRBD1. Trimming removed 1 base from V and 5 bases from J; junction bases left unmatched: 4. The germline V gene has CDR1 PRHDT and CDR2 FYEKMQ (reference sequence). The CDR3 is made up of 14 amino acids. The CDR3: CASSLAGRGTEAFF. CDR3 nucleotide sequence: TGTGCCAGCAGCTTAGCCGGCAGGGGGACTGAAGCTTTCTTT.

This chain links TRBV7-6 with TRBJ1-2; TRBD1 matches at 7 bases. CDR1 and CDR2 from the germline V gene are SGHVS and FNYEAQ. The V and J ends lost 1 base and 1 base, in that order; junction bases with no gene match: 12. The length of the CDR3 is 18 residues. CDR3 sequence: CASSLGAQGVENNYGYTF. The CDR3 coding sequence is TGTGCCAGCAGCTTAGGGGCGCAGGGGGTGGAGAATAACTATGGCTACACCTTC.

The CDR3 protein is CASSPPSTDTQYF. In nucleotides, the CDR3 is TGTGCCAGCAGCCCCCCGTCTACAGATACGCAGTATTTT. The chain uses TRBV9 and TRBJ2-3; the D is unclear. Trimming took 4 bases from V and 3 from J, leaving 9 bases between them. Per the germline V gene, CDR1 is SGDLS and CDR2 is YYNGEE. The CDR3 is 13 residues long.

The chain joins TRBV9 to TRBJ2-7; D is unclear. This CDR3 has 14 amino acids. V shed 0 bases and J shed 3 bases, with 10 bases lying between them. CDR1 is SGDLS and CDR2 is YYNGEE in the germline V gene. The CDR3 here is CASSVGSSGYEQYF. The CDR3 DNA follows: TGTGCCAGCAGCGTAGGCTCGTCGGGCTACGAGCAGTACTTC.